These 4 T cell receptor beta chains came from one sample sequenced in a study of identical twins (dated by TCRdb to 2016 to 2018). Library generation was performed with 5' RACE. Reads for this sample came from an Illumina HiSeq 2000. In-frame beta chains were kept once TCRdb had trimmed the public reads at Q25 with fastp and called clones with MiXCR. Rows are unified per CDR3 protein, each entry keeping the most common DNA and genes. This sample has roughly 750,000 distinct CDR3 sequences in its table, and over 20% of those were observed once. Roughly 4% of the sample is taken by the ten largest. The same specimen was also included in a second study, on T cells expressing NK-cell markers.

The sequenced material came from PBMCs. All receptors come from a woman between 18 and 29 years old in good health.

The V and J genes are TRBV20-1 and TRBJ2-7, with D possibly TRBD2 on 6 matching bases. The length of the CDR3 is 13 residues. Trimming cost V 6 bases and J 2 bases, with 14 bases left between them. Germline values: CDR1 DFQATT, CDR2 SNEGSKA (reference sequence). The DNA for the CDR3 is TGCAGTGCCACTCGGGACTTCCCCTACGAGCAGTACTTC. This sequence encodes CSATRDFPYEQYF.

The CDR3 DNA follows: TGTGCCAGCAGACTAGCGGGGACGAACACCGGGGAGCTGTTTTTT. It is translated as CASRLAGTNTGELFF. The chain recombines TRBV12-3 or TRBV12-4 with TRBJ2-2; TRBD2 matches 10 bases. There are 15 residues in the CDR3. After removal of 6 bases from V and 0 bases from J, the junction contained 1 base not matched to a gene.

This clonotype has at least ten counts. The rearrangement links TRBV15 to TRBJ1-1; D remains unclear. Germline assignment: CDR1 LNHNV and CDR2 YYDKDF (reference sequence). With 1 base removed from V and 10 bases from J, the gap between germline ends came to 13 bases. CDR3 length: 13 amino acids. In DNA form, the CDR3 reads TGTGCCACCAGCAGAGCGCGGATCGGGGTAGCTTTCTTT. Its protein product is CATSRARIGVAFF.

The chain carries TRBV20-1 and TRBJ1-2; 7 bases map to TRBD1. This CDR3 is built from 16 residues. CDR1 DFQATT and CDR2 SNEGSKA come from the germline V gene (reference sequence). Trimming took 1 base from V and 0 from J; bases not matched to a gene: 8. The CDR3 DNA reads TGCAGTGCTAGAGGGGCAGGGGGTTCGTCTAACTATGGCTACACCTTC. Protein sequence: CSARGAGGSSNYGYTF.